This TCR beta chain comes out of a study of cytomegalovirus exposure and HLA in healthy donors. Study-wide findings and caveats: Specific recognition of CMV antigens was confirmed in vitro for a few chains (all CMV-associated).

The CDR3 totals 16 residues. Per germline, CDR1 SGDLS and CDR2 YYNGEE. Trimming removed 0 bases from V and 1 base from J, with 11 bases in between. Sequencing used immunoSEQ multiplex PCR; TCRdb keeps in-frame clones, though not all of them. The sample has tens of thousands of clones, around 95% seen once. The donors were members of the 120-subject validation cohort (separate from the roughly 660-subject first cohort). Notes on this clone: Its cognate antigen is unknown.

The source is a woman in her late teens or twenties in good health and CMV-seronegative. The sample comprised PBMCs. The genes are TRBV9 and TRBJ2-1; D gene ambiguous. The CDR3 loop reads CASSVGLPFSYNEQFF. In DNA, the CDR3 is TGTGCCAGCAGCGTAGGGCTCCCATTTTCCTACAATGAGCAGTTCTTC.